This TCR beta chain was sequenced in a study of CD8 T cells in Susac syndrome. Notes on the study in general: That the number of individuals in its TCR sequencing and HLA analysis was relatively small was acknowledged by the study.

The V end lost 4 bases, the J end lost 0 bases, and 13 bases lay between the germline ends. Germline-derived CDR1 and CDR2 are MNHEY and SMNVEV (reference sequence). The CDR3 contains 15 residues. TEMRA cells were FACS-enriched, while CD8+ and CD4+ T cells were negatively isolated. About this clonotype: Its antigen is not known.

Reverse transcription of about 0.5 to 1 ug RNA was carried out with random hexamers. By means of immunoSEQ multiplex PCR, TCR beta CDR3 spanning 54 Vbeta and 13 Jbeta underwent amplification. TCRdb independently ran MiXCR on the immunoSEQ multiplex PCR reads; one entry per CDR3 protein. The sample contains some 240,000 distinct CDR3 sequences, 90% to 96% of which appear only once. Material for sequencing was CD4+ T cells from PBMCs. This TCR was sampled from a human donor with Susac syndrome. The genes are TRBV27 and TRBJ2-7; D gene unclear. The CDR3 coding sequence is TGTGCCAGCAGTTACGACCGATCAAACTCCTACGAGCAGTACTTC. Protein sequence: CASSYDRSNSYEQYF.